This note documents a single TCR beta chain sequence. Treatment meaning: oral pan-JAK inhibitor, 5-10 mg twice daily. This CDR3 has 11 amino acids. The V end lost 4 bases, the J end lost 4 bases, and 7 bases lay between the germline ends. The germline V gene has CDR1 SQVTM and CDR2 ANQGSEA. Following RNA extraction, reverse transcription yielded cDNA that acted as the sequencing template. Profiling relied on immunoSEQ multiplex PCR, and the TCRdb table lists in-frame clones only, not all of them. Here the sample spans about 220,000 clones, about 50% being singletons. This specimen belongs to a study of CD8+ T cells in alopecia areata. At the level of the study: Tofacitinib was taken orally by treated patients, and the dose was 5 to 10 mg twice daily.

Sequenced material: CD4+ T cells sorted from blood, taken at week 4, from a patient treated with tofacitinib. This sequence was found in a human donor with alopecia areata. This chain uses TRBV29-1 with TRBJ1-1; D not certain. The CDR3 DNA reads as TGCAGCGTTGGACTGAGCACTGAAGCTTTCTTT. Protein: CSVGLSTEAFF.